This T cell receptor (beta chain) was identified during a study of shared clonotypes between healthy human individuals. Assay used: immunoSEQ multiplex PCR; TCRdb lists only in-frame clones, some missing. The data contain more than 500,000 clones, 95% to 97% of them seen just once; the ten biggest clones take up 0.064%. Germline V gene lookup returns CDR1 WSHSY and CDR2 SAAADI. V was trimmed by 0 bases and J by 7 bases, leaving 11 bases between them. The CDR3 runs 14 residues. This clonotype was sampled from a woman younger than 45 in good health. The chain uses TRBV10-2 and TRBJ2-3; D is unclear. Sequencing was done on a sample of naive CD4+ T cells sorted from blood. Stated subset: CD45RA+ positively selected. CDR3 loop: CASSESGTSNTQYF. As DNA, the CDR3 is TGCGCCAGCAGTGAGTCTGGTACTTCCAATACGCAGTATTTT.